This TCR beta chain was documented in a study of blood T cell repertoires in COVID-19. Study in general: Both acute and convalescent COVID-19 samples were obtained from the United States, Italy and Spain. Nucleic acid was either cDNA or gDNA, and it came from T cells, B-cell-depleted T cells, or PBMCs.

The germline gives CDR1 LNHDA, CDR2 SQIVND (reference sequence). The CDR3 length is 13 residues. V shed 4 bases and J 6 bases; nucleotides not matched to a gene: 2. Original methodology: Scientists estimated how many nucleated cells there were by amplifying reference gene primers. Sequencing was performed with immunoSEQ multiplex PCR; in TCRdb, only in-frame clones are kept and a portion is missing. D and trimming come from the DNA, and the V and J calls and clone size come from that table. The sample has roughly 160,000 clones, 80% to 90% seen once. V is TRBV19 and J is TRBJ2-2, with TRBD1 matching 7 bases. The TCR originated in a woman of 80 years or more with acute or convalescent COVID-19. The sequenced sample was peripheral blood. The CDR3 is CASSTTGSGELFF. The CDR3 nucleotides read TGTGCCAGTAGTACGACAGGGTCCGGGGAGCTGTTTTTT.